The TCR beta chain described here comes from a study of shared clonotypes between healthy human individuals (dated by TCRdb to 2020 to 2021). Study-wide context: The cohort included three men and a couple of women between 18 and 49 years of age. Per donor, three plates each were used for CD4 naive and CD4 memory, two for CD8 naive, and one for CD8 memory. To estimate repertoire size and how much clonotypes are shared between individuals, the study performed deep sequencing of blood TCR repertoires from about five healthy adults. To increase sequencing depth and limit assay-specific biases, different laboratories used diverse techniques to prepare libraries and sequence TCR repertoires. Each donor's leukapheresis produced roughly between roughly 0.85 and 9 billion PBMCs. The research as a whole found: Clonotypes shared by all four sorted-subset donors showed higher generation probabilities than non-shared clonotypes. Sampling was limited to blood, and TCR repertoires in tissue likely differ from TCR repertoires in blood. Incomplete sequencing was indicated by rarefaction of sorted-subset datasets, despite the large sequencing depth. Pairwise subsampling indicated that sequencing depth was expected to affect the degree of clonotype sharing among donors. The small number of donors limited the genetic and exposure-history diversity represented. Across four donors, roughly 5.4% of naive CD4, around 3.5% of naive CD8, 2.3% of memory CD4, and over 0.35% of memory CD8 clonotypes were shared. Naive subsets generally had larger estimated clonotype richness than memory subsets did.

Notes on this clone: No cognate antigen has been identified for it. No base qualities exist here, and no much larger clone lies one base off it.

The CDR3 runs 16 amino acids, cysteine and phenylalanine included. Left in the record is the CDR3 DNA by itself, 48 bases read in frame from the first base. Trimming removed 5 bases from V and 7 bases from J; the gene matches leave 15 bases unexplained. From the germline V gene, CDR1 is KGHSH and CDR2 is LQKENI. Using the deep immunoSEQ assay, TCR CDR3 regions were amplified from genomic DNA by multiplex PCR. Extracted genomic DNA from each cell subset was spread evenly across all wells of several immunoSEQ 96-well plates, with each plate serving as a replicate. For sorted subsets, about 220 ng of genomic DNA, equivalent to 30,000 or so T cell genomes, went into each replicate PCR. Purified libraries were measured with a Qubit 3.0 fluorometer, size-checked on a Bioanalyzer 2100, and measured again with the KAPA Library Quantification kit. Each immunoSEQ 96-well plate was sequenced on its own single-read 150-cycle Illumina NextSeq 550 flow cell. Regarding the original processing steps: Because only junctional sequences without quality scores were contained in the immunoSEQ output, filtering matching that applied to full-length reads could not be performed. Sequences were annotated with PyIR, a Python wrapper for IgBLAST v1.9, and V/J genes and CDR3 were assigned using IMGT germline references. Reads were removed for weak V/J assignments (E-value above 1e-6), missing CDR3, stop codons, out-of-frame junctions, or ambiguous translated residues. V3J clonotypes were defined as sequences sharing an identical inferred V gene, J gene, and CDR3 amino acid sequence. Percentage overlap between repertoires was computed as shared unique clonotypes divided by the size of the smaller repertoire. Three approaches were used to assess repertoire richness: RTK rarefaction, the Chao1 estimator, and Recon v2.1 estimates of unobserved clonotypes. OLGA was used to compute generation probabilities for all TCRbeta clonotypes that the gDNA method yielded from a handful of donors. Not all clones reach the TCRdb copy of this immuneACCESS table, which keeps in-frame sequences only. Checked studies attribute under half of the gap to unresolved V genes and leave the rest unexplained. V and J calls and clone size come straight from that table; D and trimming were deduced from the DNA. The sample table contains over 850,000 clones; only one count was recorded for approximately 80% of them. The ten largest clonotypes hold more than 0.45% of the sample.

The donors were healthy, HIV-negative adults with no recently reported acute infections or vaccinations. Every donor was a Caucasian adult living in Nashville, Tennessee, USA. CD4+ T cells were enriched by magnetic negative selection, after which naive cells were positively selected on CD45RA and the negative fraction was taken as the memory subset. After blood collection by leukapheresis, PBMCs were isolated using Ficoll-Histopaque density gradient centrifugation and then cryopreserved in the vapor phase of liquid nitrogen. Analytical flow cytometry was used to check the purity and quantity of every magnetically sorted T cell population. Genomic DNA was isolated from each sorted fraction and quantified by UV absorbance on a Nanodrop 2000c.

Sequencing input: memory CD4+ T cells from PBMCs. In the paper's terms, the cell subset or site label means: CD45RA-negative fraction. This sequence uses TRBV18 and TRBJ1-1; 8 junctional bases match TRBD1. This TCR came from a man aged 18 to 30 in good health. Some clones in this sample may be carry-over from other donors' samples. CDR3 reads: CASSEGVSGTGFEAFF. The DNA reads as follows: TGTGCCAGCTCAGAGGGGGTCTCCGGGACAGGCTTTGAAGCTTTCTTT.